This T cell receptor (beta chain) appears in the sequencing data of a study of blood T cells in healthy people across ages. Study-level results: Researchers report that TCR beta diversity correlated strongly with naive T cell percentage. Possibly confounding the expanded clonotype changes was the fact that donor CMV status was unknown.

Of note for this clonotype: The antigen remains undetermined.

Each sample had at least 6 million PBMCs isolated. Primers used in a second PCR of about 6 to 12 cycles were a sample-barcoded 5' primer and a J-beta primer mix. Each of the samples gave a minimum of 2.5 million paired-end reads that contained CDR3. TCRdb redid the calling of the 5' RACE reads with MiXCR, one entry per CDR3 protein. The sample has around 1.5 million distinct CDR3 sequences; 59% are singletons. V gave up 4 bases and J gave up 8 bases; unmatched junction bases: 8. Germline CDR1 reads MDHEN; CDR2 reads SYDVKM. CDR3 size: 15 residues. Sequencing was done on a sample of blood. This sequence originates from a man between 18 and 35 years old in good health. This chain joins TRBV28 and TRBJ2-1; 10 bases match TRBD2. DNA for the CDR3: TGTGCCAGCAGTTATCGGACTAGCGGTGGGCATGAGCAGTTCTTC. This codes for CASSYRTSGGHEQFF.